This passage covers 24 T cell receptor beta chains from one sample sequenced in a study of cytomegalovirus exposure and HLA in healthy donors (dated by TCRdb to 2016 to 2017). The protocol used for the library was the immunoSEQ multiplex PCR assay. A mixture of 60 forward primers for TCR Vbeta segments and 13 reverse primers for TCR Jbeta segments was used in the multiplex PCR. TCRdb obtained this table from immuneACCESS and retained in-frame rearrangements with V and J assigned. These tables miss some clones; where compared with another copy, unresolved V genes account for less than half of the shortfall, and the remainder is unexplained. Counted in this sample were 100,000 to 150,000 clones; 70% to 80% of them appeared once. 3% to 4.5% of the sample goes to the ten largest clones. The source material was PBMCs. The receptors were sampled from a man aged 40-49 years in good health and CMV-seronegative.

The V gene is TRBV5-4, the J gene TRBJ1-4; D may be TRBD1 (5 bases). V was shortened by 1 base and J by 7 bases, with 17 bases between the two germline ends. The CDR3 is 16 residues long. Germline-derived CDR1 and CDR2 are SGHNT and YYREEE (reference sequence). The CDR3 sequence: CASSLSLDRFGEKLFF. The CDR3 nucleotides read TGTGCCAGCAGCTTGAGTTTAGACAGATTTGGTGAAAAACTGTTTTTT.

V is TRBV5-6 and J is TRBJ2-2, with a tentative D call TRBD1 (6 bases). V lost 1 base and J 1 base, leaving 11 bases between the germline ends. The CDR3 sequence is 16 residues long. Per the germline V gene, CDR1 is SGHDT and CDR2 is YYEEEE. The CDR3 sequence is CASSLRKTGNTGELFF. CDR3 DNA sequence: TGTGCCAGCAGCTTGCGGAAGACAGGGAACACCGGGGAGCTGTTTTTT.

The V gene is TRBV15, the J gene TRBJ1-1; D remains unclear. Germline CDR1 and CDR2: LNHNV and YYDKDF (reference sequence). CDR3 length: 14 residues. Trimming took off 5 bases at V and 2 bases at J, with 12 bases between the two ends. The CDR3 DNA reads TGTGCCACCAGCCCATATACGCGAAACACTGAAGCTTTCTTT. Protein sequence: CATSPYTRNTEAFF.

This sequence joins TRBV19 and TRBJ1-2; 8 bases match TRBD1. This CDR3 comprises 13 residues. With V trimmed by 5 bases and J by 9 bases, 8 bases remained unmatched. Germline lookup yields CDR1 LNHDA and CDR2 SQIVND (reference sequence). The DNA of the CDR3 is TGTGCCAGTAGTCTATCGGACAGGGATAGCTACACCTTC. Protein sequence: CASSLSDRDSYTF.

CDR3 amino acids: CASFGQLGSPLHF. DNA of the CDR3: TGTGCCAGCTTTGGACAGTTAGGTTCACCCCTCCACTTT. This chain connects TRBV11-2 to TRBJ1-6; D perhaps matches TRBD1 (6 bases). Germline V CDR1 and CDR2: SGHAT, FQNNGV. CDR3 length: 13 residues. V was cut by 8 bases and J by 9 bases, with 14 bases left in between.

CDR3 region: CASSSTGAGNTIYF. CDR3 nucleotides: TGTGCCAGCAGCTCAACAGGAGCTGGAAACACCATATATTTT. The chain combines TRBV7-9 with TRBJ1-3, with a tentative D call TRBD1 (5 bases). This CDR3 has 14 amino acids. CDR1 SEHNR and CDR2 FQNEAQ come from the germline V gene (reference sequence). With 4 bases removed from V and 2 bases from J, the gap between germline ends came to 9 bases.

This clone was recorded a few times. The genes are TRBV6-1 and TRBJ1-4; D not certain. Germline V lookup: CDR1 MNHNS, CDR2 SASEGT. The CDR3 runs to 15 residues. The V and J ends lost 2 bases and 4 bases respectively, with 11 bases between them. The DNA for the CDR3 is TGTGCCAGCAGTGAATGGAGGGTCGGTAATGAAAAACTGTTTTTT. Translation gives CASSEWRVGNEKLFF.

This clone was seen only a few times. The chain links TRBV4-3 to TRBJ1-2; TRBD1 aligns across 10 bases. There are 15 residues in the CDR3. Germline V CDR1 and CDR2: LGHNA, YSLEER. Losses at the gene ends were 0 bases for V and 9 bases for J; bases not matched to a gene: 7. The CDR3 DNA is TGCGCCAGCAGCCAAGAAGGGGGGACAGGGGAAAGCTACACCTTC. Its translation is CASSQEGGTGESYTF.

The chain uses TRBV4-3 and TRBJ1-1; D ambiguous. Per the germline V gene, CDR1 is LGHNA and CDR2 is YSLEER. This CDR3 region has 13 residues. Trimming took off 4 bases at V and 1 base at J, with 7 bases between the two ends. CDR3: CASSLRENTEAFF. In DNA, the CDR3 is TGCGCCAGCAGCCTGCGAGAGAACACTGAAGCTTTCTTT.

This chain joins TRBV5-1 and TRBJ1-1; tentative D call: TRBD1 (6 bases). The ends were cut back, 3 bases at V and 0 bases at J, with 15 bases in the middle. The CDR3 has 16 amino acids. The germline gives CDR1 SGHRS, CDR2 YFSETQ. The CDR3 region is CASSSAPGAMNTEAFF. CDR3 DNA: TGCGCCAGCAGCTCAGCCCCAGGGGCCATGAACACTGAAGCTTTCTTT.

The chain couples TRBV5-4 to TRBJ2-1, with 10 positions matching TRBD1. Per germline, CDR1 SGHNT and CDR2 YYREEE (reference sequence). V trimming: 0 bases; J trimming: 8 bases; junction bases outside the gene matches: 8. This CDR3 has 16 amino acids. The CDR3 region has the DNA TGTGCCAGCAGCTTGGGGGGACAGGGGAATGGCCATGAGCAGTTCTTC. It encodes CASSLGGQGNGHEQFF.

Worth noting for this clone: Other DNA sequences of this sample code for an identical CDR3. V usage is TRBV6-5 and J usage is TRBJ1-2, with TRBD1 as a possible D gene (5 bases). Germline loops: CDR1 MNHEY, CDR2 SVGAGI. V shed 6 bases and J shed 4 bases, with 12 bases lying between them. The CDR3 consists of 13 residues. CDR3 protein: CASSPRGSYGYTF. CDR3 nucleotide sequence: TGTGCCAGCAGCCCCCGGGGGTCCTATGGCTACACCTTC.

The gene calls are TRBV7-3 and TRBJ2-3, with TRBD2 matching over 7 bases. With V trimmed by 1 base and J by 2 bases, 3 bases remained unmatched. CDR1 and CDR2 (germline): SGHTA, FQGTGA. The CDR3 loop spans 15 amino acids. The CDR3 is CASSLREGFTDTQYF. CDR3 bases: TGTGCCAGCAGCTTAAGGGAGGGGTTCACAGATACGCAGTATTTT.

This chain connects TRBV11-2 to TRBJ2-5, with TRBD1 as a possible D gene (6 bases). CDR3 size: 14 residues. The germline V gene has CDR1 SGHAT and CDR2 FQNNGV. V was clipped by 7 bases and J by 6 bases, with 18 bases between them. CDR3 amino acids: CASTLLSWGQTQYF. In DNA form, the CDR3 reads TGTGCCAGCACCCTGTTGTCGTGGGGGCAGACCCAGTACTTC.

The J gene is TRBJ1-4, the V gene TRBV4-1; D is possibly TRBD1 (6 bases). Trimming removed 1 base at V and 0 bases at J, with 9 bases between. CDR1 and CDR2 (germline): MGHRA, YSYEKL. CDR3 length: 16 amino acids. The CDR3 is CASSQGGQATNEKLFF. CDR3 sequence (DNA): TGCGCCAGCAGCCAAGGGGGGCAGGCAACTAATGAAAAACTGTTTTTT.

The chain joins TRBV11-2 to TRBJ2-7, with 9 nucleotides matching TRBD2. In germline, CDR1 is SGHAT, CDR2 FQNNGV. Trimming took 2 bases from V and 0 from J; bases not matched to a gene: 2. This CDR3 is 15 amino acids long. The CDR3 DNA sequence: TGTGCCAGCAGCTTACTAGCGGGGAGCTCCTACGAGCAGTACTTC. This codes for CASSLLAGSSYEQYF.

This clone was detected only a few times. The chain's CDR3 is CASRQGGYNEQFF. The CDR3 nucleotides read TGTGCCAGCCGACAGGGTGGGTACAATGAGCAGTTCTTC. The chain couples TRBV11-2 to TRBJ2-1; 7 bases are shared with TRBD1. The V gene's germline CDR1 is SGHAT and CDR2 FQNNGV. With 8 bases clipped from V and 4 bases from J, the junction kept 5 bases outside the gene matches. The CDR3 totals 13 residues.

This chain's CDR3 is CASSLGGGFSSYEQYF. The CDR3, as DNA: TGTGCCAGCAGTTTAGGGGGGGGATTTAGCAGCTACGAGCAGTACTTC. The rearrangement joins TRBV27 to TRBJ2-7, with 7 bases that match TRBD2. The ends lost 2 bases at V and 3 bases at J; junction bases unmatched: 10. The CDR3 totals 16 residues. Germline CDR1 reads MNHEY; CDR2 reads SMNVEV (reference sequence).

The rearrangement links TRBV2 to TRBJ2-3, with TRBD2 matching over 11 bases. Per the germline V gene, CDR1 is SNHLY and CDR2 is FYNNEI. The ends lost 1 base at V and 6 bases at J; junction bases unmatched: 12. This CDR3 is 18 amino acids long. CDR3 nucleotides: TGTGCCAGCAGTGAAGGTTTCGTAGCGGGGGGGAGTTGGGATACGCAGTATTTT. As protein: CASSEGFVAGGSWDTQYF.

The chain employs TRBV7-2 and TRBJ2-7; D possibly corresponds to TRBD2 (7 bases). Germline V gene lookup returns CDR1 SGHTA and CDR2 FQGNSA. The CDR3 is made up of 14 amino acids. V gave up 6 bases and J gave up 4 bases, with 16 bases separating them. CDR3 bases: TGTGCCAGCAGTTTCGGCCGGGGGGCTTACGAGCAGTACTTC. It encodes CASSFGRGAYEQYF.

This clone was observed a few times. The J gene is TRBJ2-2, the V gene TRBV7-2; maybe TRBD1 (5 bases). Germline assignment: CDR1 SGHTA and CDR2 FQGNSA. V lost 3 bases, J lost 0 bases, and 8 bases lay in between. The CDR3 is 15 residues long. DNA of the CDR3: TGTGCCAGCAGCTTGACAGCCCCGAACACCGGGGAGCTGTTTTTT. Translated, it gives CASSLTAPNTGELFF. The full variable domain, rest sourced from reference TRBV7-2 and TRBJ2-2, is GAGVSQSPSNKVTEKGKDVELRCDPISGHTALYWYRQSLGQGLEFLIYFQGNSAPDKSGLPSDRFSAERTGGSVSTLTIQRTQQEDSAVYLCASSLTAPNTGELFFGEGSRLTVL.

Only a few counts were recorded for this clone. The gene calls are TRBV15 and TRBJ2-7; D possibly corresponds to TRBD1 (5 bases). Germline V gene lookup returns CDR1 LNHNV and CDR2 YYDKDF (reference sequence). The CDR3 sequence is 15 residues long. Trimming removed 0 bases at V and 0 bases at J, with 9 bases between. Here the CDR3 reads CATSRDPTGSYEQYF. The CDR3 DNA is TGTGCCACCAGCAGAGATCCCACAGGCTCCTACGAGCAGTACTTC.

The chain employs TRBV19 and TRBJ2-7; tentatively, D is TRBD2 (5 bases). Germline CDR1 is LNHDA and CDR2 is SQIVND (reference sequence). V dropped 7 bases and J dropped 2 bases, with 12 bases sitting between them. The CDR3 extends over 13 amino acids. CDR3 residues: CASNGGQTYEQYF. The CDR3 coding sequence is TGTGCCAGTAATGGCGGGCAAACCTACGAGCAGTACTTC.

This chain links TRBV15 with TRBJ1-1, with 8 nucleotides matching TRBD1. The germline V gene has CDR1 LNHNV and CDR2 YYDKDF (reference sequence). CDR3 size: 15 residues. After removal of 4 bases from V and 5 bases from J, the junction contained 9 bases not matched to a gene. CDR3 DNA: TGTGCCACCAGCAAAACGCAGGGGGCTGGGACTGAAGCTTTCTTT. Translated: CATSKTQGAGTEAFF.